This T cell receptor (beta chain) was documented in a study of blood T cell repertoires in COVID-19. Background on the study: The United States, Italy and Spain were the sources of the acute and convalescent COVID-19 samples. Sources were T cells, B-cell-depleted T cells, or PBMCs; the material itself was cDNA or gDNA.

V lost 3 bases and J lost 7; bases outside the gene matches: 7. Germline V gene data show CDR1 as KGHDR and CDR2 as SFDVKD. This CDR3 has 16 residues. Original methodology: For nucleated cells, counts were estimated from reference gene primer amplification. Libraries were prepared by immunoSEQ multiplex PCR; TCRdb keeps only in-frame clonotypes and omits some of them. That table supplies the V and J calls and clone size; D and trimming were determined from the DNA. The repertoire consists of more than 85,000 clones, with approximately 82% occurring once and the leading ten covering 8% to 13%. This TCR derives from a man between 70 and 80 years old with acute or convalescent COVID-19. The chain is built from TRBV24-1 and TRBJ2-1; 11 bases are a match to TRBD1. The sequencing input was peripheral blood. The CDR3 sequence: CATSDRTGGALNEQFF. The CDR3 DNA is TGTGCCACCAGTGATAGGACAGGGGGCGCTTTAAATGAGCAGTTCTTC.